This T cell receptor (beta chain) emerged from a study of OX40 agonist ivuxolimab in advanced cancers. Per germline, CDR1 MNHEY and CDR2 SVGAGI. This CDR3 is 12 amino acids long. V shed 6 bases and J 7 bases; nucleotides not matched to a gene: 1. Method: immunoSEQ multiplex PCR; TCRdb's copy keeps in-frame clones and lacks some. The data contain around 67,000 clones, around 83% of them singletons. The sample here was CD4+ or CD8+ T cells sorted from blood, taken in a trial of the OX40 agonist ivuxolimab. The chain uses TRBV6-5 and TRBJ1-5; 9 bases align to TRBD1. The receptor was derived from an adult with an advanced solid tumor such as melanoma, head and neck, liver or kidney cancer. The CDR3 region is CASRGQGQPQHF. CDR3 in DNA: TGTGCCAGCAGAGGACAGGGGCAGCCCCAGCATTTT.